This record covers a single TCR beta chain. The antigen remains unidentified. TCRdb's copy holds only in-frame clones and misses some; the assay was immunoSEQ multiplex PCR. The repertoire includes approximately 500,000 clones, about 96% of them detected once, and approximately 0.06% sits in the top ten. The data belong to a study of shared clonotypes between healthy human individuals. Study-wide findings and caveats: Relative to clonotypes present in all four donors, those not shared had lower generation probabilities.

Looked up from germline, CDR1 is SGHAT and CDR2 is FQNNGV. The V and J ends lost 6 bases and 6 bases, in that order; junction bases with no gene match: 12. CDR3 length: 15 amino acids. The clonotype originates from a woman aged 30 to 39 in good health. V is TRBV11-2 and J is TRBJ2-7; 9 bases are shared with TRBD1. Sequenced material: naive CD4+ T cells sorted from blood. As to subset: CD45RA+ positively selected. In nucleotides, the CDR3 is TGTGCCAGCAGTCCCCCGGGACAGGGAAAGGGCGAGCAGTACTTC. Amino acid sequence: CASSPPGQGKGEQYF.